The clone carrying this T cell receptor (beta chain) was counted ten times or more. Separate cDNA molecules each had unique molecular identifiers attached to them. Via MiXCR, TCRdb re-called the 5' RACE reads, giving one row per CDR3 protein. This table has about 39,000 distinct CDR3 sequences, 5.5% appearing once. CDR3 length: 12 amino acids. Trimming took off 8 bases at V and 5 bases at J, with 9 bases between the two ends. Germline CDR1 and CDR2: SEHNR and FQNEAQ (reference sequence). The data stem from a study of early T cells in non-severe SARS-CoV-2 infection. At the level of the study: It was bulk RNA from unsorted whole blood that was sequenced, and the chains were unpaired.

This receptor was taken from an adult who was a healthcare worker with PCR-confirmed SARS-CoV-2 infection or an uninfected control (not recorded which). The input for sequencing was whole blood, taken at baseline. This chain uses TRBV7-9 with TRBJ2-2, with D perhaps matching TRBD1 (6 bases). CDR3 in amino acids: CASDRWTGELFF. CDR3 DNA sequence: TGTGCCAGCGACAGGTGGACCGGGGAGCTGTTTTTT.